This T cell receptor (beta chain) appears in the sequencing data of a study of CD8 T cells in ankylosing spondylitis. This CDR3 is 14 amino acids long. Trimming pared 5 bases from V and 1 base from J, leaving 9 bases between. Per germline, CDR1 DFQATT and CDR2 SNEGSKA (reference sequence). Study-level results: In the blood and synovial fluid of reactive arthritis, some motif variants had been previously reported. CD8+ disease-linked clones were present at relatively low frequencies in blood. Within ankylosing spondylitis blood, a TCR beta motif made up of eight highly homologous variants appeared to be characteristic. Reported data indicate significant enrichment of disease-linked clones within matched ankylosing spondylitis synovial fluid.

About this clonotype: Its antigen is unknown.

In making TCR beta libraries, quantitative 5'-RACE with molecular barcodes was used. MiXCR, applied by TCRdb to the 5' RACE reads, yields one record per CDR3 protein. The table has some 840,000 distinct CDR3 sequences, 12% seen once. The clonotype originates from a male donor with ankylosing spondylitis. The sample comprised blood, either unsorted or a sorted T cell fraction (not recorded which). V and J are TRBV20-1 and TRBJ1-6; D is perhaps TRBD1 (6 bases). CDR3 bases: TGCAGTGCTGTGGACAGATCCTATAATTCACCCCTCCACTTT. As protein: CSAVDRSYNSPLHF.